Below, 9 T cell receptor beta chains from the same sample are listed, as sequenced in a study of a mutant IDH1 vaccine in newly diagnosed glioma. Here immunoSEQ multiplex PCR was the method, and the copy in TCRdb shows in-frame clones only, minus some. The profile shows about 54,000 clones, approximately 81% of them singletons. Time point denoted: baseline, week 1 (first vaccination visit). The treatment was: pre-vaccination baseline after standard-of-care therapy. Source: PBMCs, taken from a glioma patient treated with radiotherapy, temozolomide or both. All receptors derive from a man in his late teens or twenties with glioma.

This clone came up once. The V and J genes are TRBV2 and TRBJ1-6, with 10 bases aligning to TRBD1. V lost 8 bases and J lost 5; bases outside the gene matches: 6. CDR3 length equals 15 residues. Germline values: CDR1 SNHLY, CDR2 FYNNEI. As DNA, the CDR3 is TGTGCCAGCCTTCTGACAGGGGGCAATAATTCACCCCTCCACTTT. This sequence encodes CASLLTGGNNSPLHF.

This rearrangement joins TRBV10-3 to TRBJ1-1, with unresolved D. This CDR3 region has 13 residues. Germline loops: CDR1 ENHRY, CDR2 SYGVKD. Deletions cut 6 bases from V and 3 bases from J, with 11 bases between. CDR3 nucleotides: TGTGCCATCAGCGGGGAGATGGACACTGAAGCTTTCTTT. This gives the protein CAISGEMDTEAFF.

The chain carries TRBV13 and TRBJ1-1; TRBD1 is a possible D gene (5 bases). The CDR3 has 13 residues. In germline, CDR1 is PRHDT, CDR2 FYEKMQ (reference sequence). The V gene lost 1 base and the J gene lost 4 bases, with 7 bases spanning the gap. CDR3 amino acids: CASSLVGTTEAFF. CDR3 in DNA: TGTGCCAGCAGCTTAGTAGGGACCACTGAAGCTTTCTTT.

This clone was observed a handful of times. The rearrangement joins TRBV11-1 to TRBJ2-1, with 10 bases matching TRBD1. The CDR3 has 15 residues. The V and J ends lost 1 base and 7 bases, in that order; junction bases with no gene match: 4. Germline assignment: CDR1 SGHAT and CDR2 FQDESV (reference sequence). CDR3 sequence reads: CASSLGQGARNEQFF. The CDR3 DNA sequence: TGTGCCAGCAGCTTAGGACAGGGGGCTCGGAATGAGCAGTTCTTC.

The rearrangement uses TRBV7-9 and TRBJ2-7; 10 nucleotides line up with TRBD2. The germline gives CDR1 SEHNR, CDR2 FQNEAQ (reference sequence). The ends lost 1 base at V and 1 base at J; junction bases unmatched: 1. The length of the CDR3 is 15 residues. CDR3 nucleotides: TGTGCCAGCAGCTTAGAGGGACTAGCGTCCTACGAGCAGTACTTC. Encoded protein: CASSLEGLASYEQYF.

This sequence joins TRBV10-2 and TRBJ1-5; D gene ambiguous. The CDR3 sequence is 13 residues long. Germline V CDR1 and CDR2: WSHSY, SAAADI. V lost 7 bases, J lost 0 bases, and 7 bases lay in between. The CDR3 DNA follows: TGCGCCAGCAAGTTAAATAGCAATCAGCCCCAGCATTTT. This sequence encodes CASKLNSNQPQHF.

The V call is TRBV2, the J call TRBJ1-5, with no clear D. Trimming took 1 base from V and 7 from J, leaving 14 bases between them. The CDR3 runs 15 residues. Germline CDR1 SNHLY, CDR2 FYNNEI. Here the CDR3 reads CASSEDPTPQQPQHF. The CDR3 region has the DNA TGTGCCAGCAGTGAAGATCCGACACCGCAACAGCCCCAGCATTTT.

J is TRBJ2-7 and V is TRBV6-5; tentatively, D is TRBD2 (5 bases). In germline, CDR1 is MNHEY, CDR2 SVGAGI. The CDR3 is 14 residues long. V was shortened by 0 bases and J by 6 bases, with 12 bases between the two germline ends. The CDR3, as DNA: TGTGCCAGCAGTTACTCGGGGAGTGTCCGCGAGCAGTACTTC. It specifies CASSYSGSVREQYF.

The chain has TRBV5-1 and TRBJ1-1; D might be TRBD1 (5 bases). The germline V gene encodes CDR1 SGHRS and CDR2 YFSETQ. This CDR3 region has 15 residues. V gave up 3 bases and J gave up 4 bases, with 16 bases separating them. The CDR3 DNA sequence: TGCGCCAGCAGCTACCGAGAGGGGCTATTCACTGAAGCTTTCTTT. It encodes CASSYREGLFTEAFF.